This is a list of T cell receptor beta chains from one sample in a study of CD4 T cells in relation to SARS-CoV-2 and coronaviruses. Their specific antigens are unknown. Produced via immunoSEQ multiplex PCR; TCRdb's table is partial and in-frame only. This sample has 28,000 or so clones, with 77% found just once. The sequenced sample was CD4+ T cells from PBMCs, cultured in vitro. The source of these receptors is a human donor in good health. Both conserved end residues are part of each CDR3.

>TRBV3-1/TRBV3-2|TRBJ1-6
CASRDRVDYNSPLHF
>TRBV21-1|TRBJ2-1
CASSVGLAGVGLNEQFF
>TRBV20-1|TRBJ2-1
CSASSGPGVEQFF
>TRBV4-3|TRBJ2-3
CASSQEVAGRTDTQYF
>TRBV28|TRBJ1-2
CASSSRDYGYTF
>TRBV29-1|TRBJ2-1
CSGLQGFNEQFF
>TRBV29-1|TRBJ1-2
CSVEKPTAVGYTF
>TRBV6-6|TRBJ2-3
CASSRRLAGEADTQYF
>TRBV7-2|TRBJ2-1
CASSLTPAGEREQFF
>TRBV6-5|TRBJ2-3
CASSYSTPRTDTQYF